The 23 T cell receptor beta chains presented below share a single source sample, sequenced in a study of cytomegalovirus exposure and HLA in healthy donors (dated by TCRdb to the late 2010s). Library preparation employed the immunoSEQ multiplex PCR assay. For the multiplex PCR, a mixture combining 60 forward primers for TCR Vbeta segments and 13 reverse primers for TCR Jbeta segments was used. TCRdb carries this immuneACCESS record with in-frame sequences only. Its versions omit some clonotypes, under half of them owing to an unresolved V gene in the studies checked, with the rest unexplained. The sample table holds 120,000 to 150,000 clones, of which under 70% were seen once. About 3% of the sample rests with the top ten. Sequenced input: PBMCs. These receptors were obtained from a woman younger than 45 in good health and CMV-seropositive.

The V gene is TRBV5-4, the J gene TRBJ1-2; D is possibly TRBD1 (5 bases). From germline, CDR1 is SGHNT and CDR2 YYREEE (reference sequence). This CDR3 has 16 amino acids. V gave up 1 base and J gave up 5 bases, with 18 bases separating them. The CDR3 region is CASSLSGTRRSYGYTF. The CDR3 DNA reads as TGTGCCAGCAGCTTGTCGGGGACTCGTAGGTCATATGGCTACACCTTC. Filled out from reference TRBV5-4 and TRBJ1-2, the complete variable domain reads ETGVTQSPTHLIKTRGQQVTLRCSSQSGHNTVSWYQQALGQGPQFIFQYYREEENGRGNFPPRFSGLQFPNYSSELNVNALELDDSALYLCASSLSGTRRSYGYTFGSGTRLTVV.

This chain joins TRBV5-4 and TRBJ2-3; 11 bases map to TRBD2. The CDR3 is 15 residues long. Germline CDR1 and CDR2: SGHNT and YYREEE (reference sequence). V shed 0 bases and J 8 bases; nucleotides not matched to a gene: 5. The CDR3 DNA reads as TGTGCCAGCAGCTTGGGACTAGCGGGAAGAGGTACGCAGTATTTT. This codes for CASSLGLAGRGTQYF.

The rearrangement links TRBV7-2 to TRBJ1-1; 9 nucleotides match TRBD1. V shed 1 base, J shed 6 bases, and the junction held 6 bases outside the gene matches. CDR3 size: 15 residues. CDR1 and CDR2 from the germline V gene are SGHTA and FQGNSA. In nucleotides, the CDR3 is TGTGCCAGCAGCTTAGTTACAGGGGGCAAGGCTGAAGCTTTCTTT. It codes for CASSLVTGGKAEAFF.

This clone was seen once. The V gene is TRBV7-9, the J gene TRBJ1-4; D is perhaps TRBD1 (5 bases). In germline, CDR1 is SEHNR, CDR2 FQNEAQ (reference sequence). The ends were cut back, 4 bases at V and 8 bases at J, with 17 bases in the middle. The CDR3 is 15 amino acids. CDR3 nucleotides: TGTGCCAGCAGCTCCTGGGGGGGGTCCGGAGAAAAACTGTTTTTT. It translates to CASSSWGGSGEKLFF.

CDR3: CASSPLDNLGGGEQYF. For the CDR3, the DNA is TGTGCCAGCAGTCCCCTCGACAACTTGGGGGGAGGCGAGCAGTACTTC. The V gene is TRBV6-6, the J gene TRBJ2-7; D is perhaps TRBD2 (6 bases). Germline CDR1 and CDR2: MNHNY and SVGAGI (reference sequence). The CDR3 is made up of 16 amino acids. V was pared by 5 bases and J by 6 bases, with 23 bases between.

This chain joins TRBV19 and TRBJ2-7; the match to TRBD2 covers 7 bases. J gave up 2 bases and V 5 bases, and 0 bases lay outside the gene matches. The CDR3 has 12 amino acids. Looked up from germline, CDR1 is LNHDA and CDR2 is SQIVND (reference sequence). CDR3 DNA: TGTGCCAGTAGTGCGGGGGCCTACGAGCAGTACTTC. Translation: CASSAGAYEQYF.

This clone came up a few times. This chain links TRBV28 with TRBJ2-7, with a weak D call TRBD2 (5 bases). Trimming removed 2 bases from V and 4 bases from J, with 12 bases in between. From germline, CDR1 is MDHEN and CDR2 SYDVKM. This CDR3 has 14 amino acids. The CDR3 DNA reads as TGTGCCAGCAGTTTAGTATACGGGGTGTACGAGCAGTACTTC. Translation gives CASSLVYGVYEQYF.

This chain connects TRBV23-1 to TRBJ2-5; D possibly corresponds to TRBD2 (5 bases). TRBV23-1 is treated as an ORF (open reading frame) with a function not yet certain. V lost 0 bases, J lost 5 bases, and 13 bases lay in between. The CDR3 consists of 15 residues. In DNA, the CDR3 is TGCGCCAGCAGTCAATCACCACTAGGTCGGGAGACCCAGTACTTC. Translation: CASSQSPLGRETQYF.

V usage is TRBV7-9 and J usage is TRBJ2-7, with TRBD2 matching 11 bases. With 5 bases clipped from V and 8 bases from J, the junction kept 11 bases outside the gene matches. The length of the CDR3 is 15 residues. Germline assignment: CDR1 SEHNR and CDR2 FQNEAQ (reference sequence). CDR3 region: CASSPKTSGVDKQYF. The CDR3 region has the DNA TGTGCCAGCAGCCCGAAGACTAGCGGGGTTGACAAGCAGTACTTC.

This clone was counted between two and nine times. The J gene is TRBJ2-7, the V gene TRBV19; D might be TRBD1 (6 bases). CDR3 length: 13 amino acids. Germline lookup yields CDR1 LNHDA and CDR2 SQIVND (reference sequence). Trimming pared 5 bases from V and 4 bases from J, leaving 12 bases between. The CDR3 reads CASSGGLIYEQYF. As DNA, the CDR3 is TGTGCCAGTAGTGGGGGCCTAATTTACGAGCAGTACTTC.

The V call is TRBV28, the J call TRBJ2-7; 12 bases fit TRBD2. This CDR3 is 19 amino acids long. Germline V lookup: CDR1 MDHEN, CDR2 SYDVKM. With 0 bases clipped from V and 1 base from J, the junction kept 10 bases outside the gene matches. This CDR3 is CASSLWVLTSGGKSYEQYF. The DNA of the CDR3 is TGTGCCAGCAGTTTATGGGTTCTGACTAGCGGGGGTAAATCCTACGAGCAGTACTTC.

V gene TRBV18 combines with J gene TRBJ2-7; D may be TRBD1 (5 bases). CDR1 KGHSH and CDR2 LQKENI come from the germline V gene. The V end lost 3 bases, the J end lost 5 bases, and 17 bases lay between the germline ends. The CDR3 contains 15 residues. The CDR3 is CASSPFTGPHDEQYF. The CDR3 DNA reads TGTGCCAGCTCACCTTTTACAGGCCCACACGACGAGCAGTACTTC.

The gene calls are TRBV27 and TRBJ1-1; no reliable D call. The germline V gene encodes CDR1 MNHEY and CDR2 SMNVEV (reference sequence). The CDR3 contains 14 residues. The V and J ends lost 6 bases and 1 base respectively, with 12 bases between them. The CDR3 nucleotides are TGTGCCAGCAGCCCGGGTTTCTCGAACACTGAAGCTTTCTTT. Encoded protein: CASSPGFSNTEAFF.

This clone was counted only a few times. This chain joins TRBV6-4 and TRBJ2-1; D is perhaps TRBD2 (5 bases). The ends were cut back, 3 bases at V and 1 base at J, with 10 bases in the middle. The CDR3 loop spans 15 amino acids. Germline V lookup: CDR1 MRHNA, CDR2 SNTAGT. The CDR3 DNA is TGTGCCAGCAGTGAAGCGGAGGCTTCCTACAATGAGCAGTTCTTC. This codes for CASSEAEASYNEQFF.

The V call is TRBV29-1, the J call TRBJ2-5; D gene ambiguous. Germline values: CDR1 SQVTM, CDR2 ANQGSEA. V was pared by 4 bases and J by 3 bases, with 12 bases between. This CDR3 comprises 13 residues. CDR3 sequence (DNA): TGCAGCGTTGGTAAGCTGATCGAAGAGACCCAGTACTTC. Translated, it gives CSVGKLIEETQYF.

J is TRBJ2-7 and V is TRBV27; 9 bases fit TRBD1. The V and J ends lost 4 bases and 9 bases, in that order; junction bases with no gene match: 13. Germline V lookup: CDR1 MNHEY, CDR2 SMNVEV (reference sequence). This CDR3 is 15 amino acids long. DNA for the CDR3: TGTGCCAGCAGTTCCACCAGGACAGGGGAGCCAGGGCAGTACTTC. This encodes CASSSTRTGEPGQYF.

The chain links TRBV15 to TRBJ2-7, with TRBD1 matching over 7 bases. From germline, CDR1 is LNHNV and CDR2 YYDKDF (reference sequence). V trimming: 4 bases; J trimming: 5 bases; junction bases outside the gene matches: 11. This CDR3 comprises 15 residues. This CDR3 reads CATSNYDRAGDEQYF. CDR3 in DNA: TGTGCCACCAGCAACTATGACAGGGCTGGGGACGAGCAGTACTTC.

The chain carries TRBV29-1 and TRBJ1-2; D possibly corresponds to TRBD1 (5 bases). Germline assignment: CDR1 SQVTM and CDR2 ANQGSEA. This CDR3 has 15 amino acids. Deletions cut 1 base from V and 0 bases from J, with 12 bases between. CDR3 nucleotide sequence: TGCAGCGTTGAAGGTCTGGGAGGGGCTAACTATGGCTACACCTTC. Translation: CSVEGLGGANYGYTF. The full variable domain, completed using reference TRBV29-1 and TRBJ1-2, is SAVISQKPSRDICQRGTSLTIQCQVDSQVTMMFWYRQQPGQSLTLIATANQGSEATYESGFVIDKFPISRPNLTFSTLTVSNMSPEDSSIYLCSVEGLGGANYGYTFGSGTRLTVV.

This clone appeared once. The chain combines TRBV5-1 with TRBJ1-4, with a weak D call TRBD1 (5 bases). CDR3 size: 15 residues. V was clipped by 5 bases and J by 0 bases, with 11 bases between them. Germline CDR1 is SGHRS and CDR2 is YFSETQ. The CDR3 sequence is CASSKEGSTNEKLFF. The CDR3 nucleotides are TGCGCCAGCAGTAAGGAGGGGTCAACTAATGAAAAACTGTTTTTT.

This clone was detected only a few times. CDR3 in amino acids: CASSILAFGGYEQYF. For the CDR3, the DNA is TGTGCCAGTAGTATATTAGCATTCGGCGGCTACGAGCAGTACTTC. The rearrangement uses TRBV19 and TRBJ2-7; D unclear. The length of the CDR3 is 15 residues. V lost 2 bases and J lost 3, with 14 bases in between. Germline-derived CDR1 and CDR2 are LNHDA and SQIVND (reference sequence).

The chain joins TRBV7-2 to TRBJ2-1, with 9 positions matching TRBD2. The V gene's germline CDR1 is SGHTA and CDR2 FQGNSA. There are 15 residues in the CDR3. After removal of 6 bases from V and 5 bases from J, the junction contained 8 bases not matched to a gene. In DNA form, the CDR3 reads TGTGCCAGCAGACGGACTTTAGCGGGGGACAATGAGCAGTTCTTC. Translation gives CASRRTLAGDNEQFF.

The rearrangement uses TRBV29-1 and TRBJ2-1, with 9 bases fitting TRBD2. The length of the CDR3 is 15 residues. The germline V gene encodes CDR1 SQVTM and CDR2 ANQGSEA. J lost 8 bases, V lost 7 bases, and 15 bases had no gene match. The CDR3 DNA sequence: TGCAGCGCCCCCGGGCGGGGGGGCCGGTTGGATGAGCAGTTCTTC. Translating it yields CSAPGRGGRLDEQFF.

This clone has only one observation. The V and J genes are TRBV19 and TRBJ1-1; maybe TRBD1 (5 bases). V was shortened by 3 bases and J by 6 bases, with 8 bases between the two germline ends. The CDR3 runs to 12 residues. In germline, CDR1 is LNHDA, CDR2 SQIVND (reference sequence). CDR3 protein: CASSIGGSEAFF. CDR3 nucleotides: TGTGCCAGTAGTATCGGGGGGTCTGAAGCTTTCTTT. Full variable domain (rest looked up from reference TRBV19 and TRBJ1-1): DGGITQSPKYLFRKEGQNVTLSCEQNLNHDAMYWYRQDPGQGLRLIYYSQIVNDFQKGDIAEGYSVSREKKESFPLTVTSAQKNPTAFYLCASSIGGSEAFFGQGTRLTVV.